This T cell receptor (beta chain) was recovered during a study of T-cell reconstitution after alpha-beta-depleted transplantation in children (dated by TCRdb to between 2015 and 2016). Regarding the research as a whole: Using TCR repertoire profiling, the study quantitatively followed how T-cell immune reconstitution unfolded in children after TCRalphabeta/CD19-depleted allogeneic hematopoietic cell transplantation. The investigation overall reported the following: The frequencies of hyperexpanded clones fell over the following months, and after one year, T-cell counts and TCRbeta diversity were mostly attributed to newly produced T cells. In some patients, high TCRbeta diversity at day 60 was attributed to recipient T cells and intrathymic progenitors that had survived conditioning. The apparently early alphabetaT-cell count recovery about two months after transplant was reportedly dependent on only several hundred rapidly expanded clones derived from non-depleted graft cells.

The sample's treatment or condition label is to be understood as: allogeneic hematopoietic cell transplantation with graft depleted of TCRalphabeta T cells and CD19 B cells. The transplant recipients were children given TCRalphabeta/CD19-depleted allogeneic hematopoietic cell grafts. As regards this clonotype: Its antigen is currently not known. No much larger clonotype is one base removed from it; base qualities were not supplied.

Receptors were amplified or captured by PCR. TCRdb shows the sequencer as Illumina HiSeq 2500. TCR libraries were prepared with molecular barcoding, using unique molecular identifiers to normalize TCRbeta repertoire quantification. The raw public reads went through TCRdb reprocessing: fastp at Q25, MiXCR clone calling, in-frame beta chains kept. Each entry merges the rows of one CDR3 protein and shows their most common DNA and genes. The sample has under 850,000 distinct CDR3 sequences on record, about 12% of them singletons. Around 0.79% of the sample comes from the top ten. The CDR3 sequence holds 14 residues, the cysteine and phenylalanine included. Of all the DNA, just the CDR3 is kept, 42 bases in frame from base 1. Between the V and J ends, shortened by 4 bases and 3 bases respectively, the junction contains 10 bases. From the germline V gene, CDR1 is SGHRS and CDR2 is YFSETQ.

This sequence uses TRBV5-1 and TRBJ1-4, with TRBD1 tentatively as D gene (6 bases match). Here the sequenced sample was PBMCs, taken before TCRalphabeta/CD19-depleted stem cell transplant. This receptor was identified in a girl aged 2 to 9 with congenital amegakaryocytic thrombocytopenia, due to receive a stem cell transplant. The nucleotides read TGCGCCAGCAGCACGGACAGAGCTAATGAAAAACTGTTTTTT. Translated, it reads CASSTDRANEKLFF.